Below are 5 T cell receptor beta chains sequenced from a single sample in a study of shared clonotypes between healthy human individuals. Data came from immunoSEQ multiplex PCR; TCRdb stores just in-frame clones and leaves some out. The sample comprises some 1,100,000 clones, approximately 78% of which are singletons, and about 0.52% rests with the top ten. The source material was memory CD4+ T cells from PBMCs. Subset reported: CD45RA-negative fraction. The receptors were sampled from a man younger than 35 in good health. Some clones in this sample may be carry-over from other donors' samples.

The V and J genes are TRBV30 and TRBJ2-1, with TRBD1 as a possible D gene (5 bases). Germline V lookup: CDR1 GTSNPN, CDR2 SVGIG (reference sequence). This CDR3 is built from 14 residues. The V end lost 4 bases, the J end lost 3 bases, and 13 bases lay between the germline ends. The CDR3 DNA is TGTGCCTGGACCCCGGCCAGGGACTACAATGAGCAGTTCTTC. Translation gives CAWTPARDYNEQFF. The whole variable domain, filled in from reference TRBV30 and TRBJ2-1, reads SQTIHQWPATLVQPVGSPLSLECTVEGTSNPNLYWYRQAAGRGLQLLFYSVGIGQISSEVPQNLSASRPQDRQFILSSKKLLLSDSGFYLCAWTPARDYNEQFFGPGTRLTVL.

The chain combines TRBV5-4 with TRBJ2-1; 8 bases map to TRBD2. Germline-derived CDR1 and CDR2 are SGHNT and YYREEE (reference sequence). The CDR3 loop spans 15 amino acids. J lost 3 bases, V lost 0 bases, and 2 bases had no gene match. The CDR3 spells CASSLELADYNEQFF. The CDR3 bases are TGTGCCAGCAGCTTGGAACTAGCGGACTACAATGAGCAGTTCTTC.

V gene TRBV6-1 combines with J gene TRBJ2-1; 9 bases are a match to TRBD2. Germline V lookup: CDR1 MNHNS, CDR2 SASEGT. The ends lost 0 bases at V and 9 bases at J; junction bases unmatched: 12. The CDR3 loop spans 17 amino acids. The DNA for the CDR3 is TGTGCCAGCAGTGAAGCTGTCTGGCTAGCGGGAATATCTGAGCAGTTCTTC. Translated, it gives CASSEAVWLAGISEQFF.

The chain uses TRBV6-1 and TRBJ2-6; a possible D gene is TRBD1 (6 bases). The ends were cut back, 0 bases at V and 1 base at J, with 13 bases in the middle. CDR1 and CDR2 (germline): MNHNS, SASEGT. This CDR3 contains 18 residues. The CDR3 reads CASSEATGTRSGANVLTF. In DNA, the CDR3 is TGTGCCAGCAGTGAAGCAACAGGGACGCGGTCTGGGGCCAACGTCCTGACTTTC.

The chain uses TRBV29-1 and TRBJ2-1; D is uncertain. The V end was cut by 0 bases, the J end by 7 bases, with 19 bases between. Germline V lookup: CDR1 SQVTM, CDR2 ANQGSEA. The CDR3 runs to 16 residues. DNA of the CDR3: TGCAGCGTTGAAGATGGGTCCCAGAAGTTTGGAAATGAGCAGTTCTTC. Translating gives CSVEDGSQKFGNEQFF.